The text below deals with one T cell receptor beta chain. Once extracted for a subset, genomic DNA was divided evenly among several immunoSEQ plates. Data came from immunoSEQ multiplex PCR; TCRdb stores just in-frame clones and leaves some out. The repertoire holds about 360,000 clones, with around 67% as singletons. The V end lost 0 bases, the J end lost 0 bases, and 13 bases lay between the germline ends. The CDR3 contains 18 residues. From germline, CDR1 is SGDLS and CDR2 YYNGEE. This sample is part of a study of shared clonotypes between healthy human individuals. Across the whole study: The study enrolled two women and three men aged 18 to 49. Each donor contributed plates that comprised three CD4 naive, three CD4 memory, two CD8 naive and one CD8 memory.

Sample: memory CD4+ T cells sorted from blood. As for subset: CD45RA-negative fraction. This receptor was identified in a man younger than 40 in good health. The V gene is TRBV9, the J gene TRBJ2-6; TRBD1 is a possible D gene (5 bases). The CDR3 loop is CASSVVQGRFSGANVLTF. The CDR3 DNA is TGTGCCAGCAGCGTAGTCCAGGGTCGCTTCTCTGGGGCCAACGTCCTGACTTTC. Supplemented by reference TRBV9 and TRBJ2-6, the full variable domain reads DSGVTQTPKHLITATGQRVTLRCSPRSGDLSVYWYQQSLDQGLQFLIQYYNGEERAKGNILERFSAQQFPDLHSELNLSSLELGDSALYFCASSVVQGRFSGANVLTFGAGSRLTVL.